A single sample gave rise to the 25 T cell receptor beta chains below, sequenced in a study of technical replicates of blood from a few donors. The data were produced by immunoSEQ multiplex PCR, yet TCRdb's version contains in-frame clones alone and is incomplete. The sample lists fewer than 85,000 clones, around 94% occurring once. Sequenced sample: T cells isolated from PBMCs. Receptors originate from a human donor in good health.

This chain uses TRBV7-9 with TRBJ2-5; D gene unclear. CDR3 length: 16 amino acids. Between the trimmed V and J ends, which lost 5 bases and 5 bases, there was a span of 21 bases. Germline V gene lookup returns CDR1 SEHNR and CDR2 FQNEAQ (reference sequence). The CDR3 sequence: CASSVTAPYPWETQYF. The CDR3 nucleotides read TGTGCCAGCAGCGTTACAGCACCCTATCCCTGGGAGACCCAGTACTTC.

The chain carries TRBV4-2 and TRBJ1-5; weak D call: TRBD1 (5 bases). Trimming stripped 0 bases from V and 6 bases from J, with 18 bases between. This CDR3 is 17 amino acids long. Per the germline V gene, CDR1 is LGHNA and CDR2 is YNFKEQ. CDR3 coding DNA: TGTGCCAGCAGCCAAGATTCCGCTTTTCCTAGGGGTCAGCCCCAGCATTTT. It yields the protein CASSQDSAFPRGQPQHF.

The CDR3 region is CASSLIKGLAGPREQYF. In DNA form, the CDR3 reads TGTGCCAGCAGCTTAATAAAAGGACTAGCGGGCCCCCGCGAGCAGTACTTC. This chain links TRBV11-2 with TRBJ2-7; 11 positions match TRBD2. Germline lookup yields CDR1 SGHAT and CDR2 FQNNGV. The CDR3 is 17 residues long. Germline trimming cut 2 bases from V and 6 bases from J; bases unmatched to any gene: 12.

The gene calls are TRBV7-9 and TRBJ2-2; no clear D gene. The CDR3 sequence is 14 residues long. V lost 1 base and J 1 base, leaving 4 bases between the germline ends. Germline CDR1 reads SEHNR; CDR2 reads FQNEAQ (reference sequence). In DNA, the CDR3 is TGTGCCAGCAGCTTAGATCAGAACACCGGGGAGCTGTTTTTT. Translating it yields CASSLDQNTGELFF.

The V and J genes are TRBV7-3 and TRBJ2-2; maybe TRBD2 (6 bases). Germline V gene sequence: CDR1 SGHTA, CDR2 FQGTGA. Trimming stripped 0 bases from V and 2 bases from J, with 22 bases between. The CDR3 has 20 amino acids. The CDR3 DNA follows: TGTGCCAGCAGCTTAACGTTGAGGGGACTTCCTCCCACCAACACCGGGGAGCTGTTTTTT. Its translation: CASSLTLRGLPPTNTGELFF.

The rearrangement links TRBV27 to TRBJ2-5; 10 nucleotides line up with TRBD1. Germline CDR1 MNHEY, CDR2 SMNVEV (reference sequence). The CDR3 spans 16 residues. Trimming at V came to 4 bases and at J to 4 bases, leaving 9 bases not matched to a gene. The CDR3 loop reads CASSSDRGFLGETQYF. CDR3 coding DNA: TGTGCCAGCAGTTCGGACAGGGGGTTTTTAGGAGAGACCCAGTACTTC.

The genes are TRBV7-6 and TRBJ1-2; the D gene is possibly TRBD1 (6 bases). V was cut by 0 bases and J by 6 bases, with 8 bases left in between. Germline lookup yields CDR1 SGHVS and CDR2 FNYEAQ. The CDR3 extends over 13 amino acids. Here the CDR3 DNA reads TGTGCCAGCAGCTTAGCAGGGGGACATGGCTACACCTTC. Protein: CASSLAGGHGYTF.

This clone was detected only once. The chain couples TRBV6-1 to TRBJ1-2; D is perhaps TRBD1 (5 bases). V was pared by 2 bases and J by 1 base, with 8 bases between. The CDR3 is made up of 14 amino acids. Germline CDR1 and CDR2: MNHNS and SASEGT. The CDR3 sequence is CASSERQLNYGYTF. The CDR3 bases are TGTGCCAGCAGTGAACGACAGCTTAACTATGGCTACACCTTC.

CDR3 in amino acids: CAISDERGLPSYEQYF. Written as DNA, the CDR3 is TGTGCCATCAGTGATGAGCGTGGACTTCCCAGCTACGAGCAGTACTTC. V gene TRBV10-3 combines with J gene TRBJ2-7, with D maybe TRBD2 (5 bases). The V end lost 3 bases, the J end lost 3 bases, and 18 bases lay between the germline ends. CDR1 is ENHRY, CDR2 SYGVKD, per germline. The CDR3 is 16 residues long.

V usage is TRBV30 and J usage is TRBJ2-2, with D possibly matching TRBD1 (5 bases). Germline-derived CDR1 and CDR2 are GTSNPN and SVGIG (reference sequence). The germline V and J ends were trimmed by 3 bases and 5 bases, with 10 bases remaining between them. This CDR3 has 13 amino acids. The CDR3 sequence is CAWSPRGTGELFF. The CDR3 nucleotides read TGTGCCTGGAGCCCTAGGGGAACCGGGGAGCTGTTTTTT.

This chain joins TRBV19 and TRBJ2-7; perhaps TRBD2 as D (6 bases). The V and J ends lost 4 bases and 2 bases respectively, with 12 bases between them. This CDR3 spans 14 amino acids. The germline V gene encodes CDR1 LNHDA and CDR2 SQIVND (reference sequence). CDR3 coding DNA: TGTGCCAGTAGTACTGGGAGGACCCCCTACGAGCAGTACTTC. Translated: CASSTGRTPYEQYF.

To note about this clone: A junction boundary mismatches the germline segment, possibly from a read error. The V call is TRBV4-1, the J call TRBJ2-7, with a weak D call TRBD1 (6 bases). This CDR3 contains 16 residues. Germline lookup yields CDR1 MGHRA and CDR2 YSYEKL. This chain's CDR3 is CASSQEADEGQSLRPF. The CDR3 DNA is TGCGCCAGCAGCCAGGAGGCCGACGAAGGACAGTCGCTGCGTCCTTTC.

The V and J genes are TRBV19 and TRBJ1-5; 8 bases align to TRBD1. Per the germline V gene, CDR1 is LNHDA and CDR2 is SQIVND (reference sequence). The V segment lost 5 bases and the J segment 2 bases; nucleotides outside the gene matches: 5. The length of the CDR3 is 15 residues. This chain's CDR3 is CASSFRGQGNQPQHF. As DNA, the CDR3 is TGTGCCAGTAGTTTTAGGGGACAGGGCAATCAGCCCCAGCATTTT.

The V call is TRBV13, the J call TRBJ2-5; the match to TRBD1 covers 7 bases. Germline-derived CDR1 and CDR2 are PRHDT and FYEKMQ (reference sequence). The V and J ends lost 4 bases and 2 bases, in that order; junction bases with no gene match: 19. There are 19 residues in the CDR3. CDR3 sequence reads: CASSSKLYRGPRYQETQYF. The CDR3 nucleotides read TGTGCCAGCAGCTCCAAGCTTTATAGGGGGCCTCGGTATCAAGAGACCCAGTACTTC.

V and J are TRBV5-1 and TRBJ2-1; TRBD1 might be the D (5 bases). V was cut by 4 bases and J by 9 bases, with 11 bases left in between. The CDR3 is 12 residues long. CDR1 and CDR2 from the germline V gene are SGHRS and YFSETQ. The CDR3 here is CASSLDSTEQFF. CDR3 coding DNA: TGCGCCAGCAGCCTAGACAGCACTGAGCAGTTCTTC.

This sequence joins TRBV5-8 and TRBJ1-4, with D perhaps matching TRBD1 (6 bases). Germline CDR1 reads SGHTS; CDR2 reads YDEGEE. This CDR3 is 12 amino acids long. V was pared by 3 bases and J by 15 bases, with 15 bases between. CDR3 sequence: CASSSGRDKVFF. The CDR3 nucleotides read TGTGCCAGCAGCTCAGGCCGGGACAAGGTGTTTTTT.

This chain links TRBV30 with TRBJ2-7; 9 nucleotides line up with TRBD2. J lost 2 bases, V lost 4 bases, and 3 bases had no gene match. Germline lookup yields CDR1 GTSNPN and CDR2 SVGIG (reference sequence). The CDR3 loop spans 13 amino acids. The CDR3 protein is CAWTSGATYEQYF. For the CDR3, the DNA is TGTGCCTGGACTAGCGGGGCGACCTACGAGCAGTACTTC.

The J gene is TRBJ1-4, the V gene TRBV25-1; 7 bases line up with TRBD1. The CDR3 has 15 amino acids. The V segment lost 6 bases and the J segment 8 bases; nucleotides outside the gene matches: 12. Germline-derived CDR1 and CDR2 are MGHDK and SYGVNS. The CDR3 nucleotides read TGTGCCAGCAGAAACTCCTACAGGGGTGGAGAAAAACTGTTTTTT. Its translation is CASRNSYRGGEKLFF.

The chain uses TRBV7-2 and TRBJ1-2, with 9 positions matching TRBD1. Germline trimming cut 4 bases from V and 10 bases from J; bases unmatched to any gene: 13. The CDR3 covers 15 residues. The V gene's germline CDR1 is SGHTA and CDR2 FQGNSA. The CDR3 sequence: CASSSSDRGFTPYTF. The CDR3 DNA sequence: TGTGCCAGCAGCTCATCGGACAGGGGTTTTACGCCCTACACCTTC.

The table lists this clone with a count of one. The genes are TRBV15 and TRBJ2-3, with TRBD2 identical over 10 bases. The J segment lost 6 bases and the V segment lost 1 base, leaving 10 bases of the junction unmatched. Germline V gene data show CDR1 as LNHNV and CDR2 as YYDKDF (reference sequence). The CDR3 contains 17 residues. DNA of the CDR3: TGTGCCACCAGCAGAGGGGAGCGGGGGGGAGTGGTGGATACGCAGTATTTT. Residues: CATSRGERGGVVDTQYF.

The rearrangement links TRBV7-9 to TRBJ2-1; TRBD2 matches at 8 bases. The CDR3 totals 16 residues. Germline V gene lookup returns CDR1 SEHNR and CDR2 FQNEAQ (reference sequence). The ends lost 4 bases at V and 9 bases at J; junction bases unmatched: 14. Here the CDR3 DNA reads TGTGCCAGCAGCTCTACAATAACGGGGGGGCAGGCTGAGCAGTTCTTC. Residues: CASSSTITGGQAEQFF.

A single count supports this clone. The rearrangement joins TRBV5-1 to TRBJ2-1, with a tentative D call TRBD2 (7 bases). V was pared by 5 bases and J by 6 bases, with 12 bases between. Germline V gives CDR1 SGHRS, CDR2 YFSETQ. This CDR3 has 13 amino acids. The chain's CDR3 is CASRIGGANEQFF. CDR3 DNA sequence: TGCGCCAGCAGGATAGGGGGGGCCAATGAGCAGTTCTTC.

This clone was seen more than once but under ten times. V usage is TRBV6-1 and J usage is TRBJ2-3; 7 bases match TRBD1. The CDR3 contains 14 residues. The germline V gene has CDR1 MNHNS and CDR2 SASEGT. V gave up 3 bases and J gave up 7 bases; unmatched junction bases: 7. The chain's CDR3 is CASSDSDRRYTQYF. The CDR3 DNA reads TGTGCCAGCAGTGACTCGGACAGGCGCTATACGCAGTATTTT.

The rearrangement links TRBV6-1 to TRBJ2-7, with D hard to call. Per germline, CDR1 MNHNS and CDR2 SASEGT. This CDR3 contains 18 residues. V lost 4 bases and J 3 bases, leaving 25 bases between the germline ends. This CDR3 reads CASSVSLVGRRDVYEQYF. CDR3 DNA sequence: TGTGCCAGCAGTGTTTCCCTTGTGGGCAGGCGAGACGTCTACGAGCAGTACTTC.

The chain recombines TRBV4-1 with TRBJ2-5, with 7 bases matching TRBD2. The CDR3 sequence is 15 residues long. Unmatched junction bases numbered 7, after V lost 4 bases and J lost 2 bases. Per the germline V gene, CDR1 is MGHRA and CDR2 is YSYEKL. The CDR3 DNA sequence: TGCGCCAGCAGCCCGAGACTAGCCCGACAAGAGACCCAGTACTTC. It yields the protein CASSPRLARQETQYF.